These 10 T cell receptor beta chains came from one sample sequenced in a study of blood T cell repertoires in COVID-19. The table came from immunoSEQ multiplex PCR; TCRdb's copy has only in-frame clones and leaves some out. Of around 620,000 clones in the sample, about nine tenths are singletons; the top ten hold more than 0.25%. Sequenced material: peripheral blood. The receptors derive from a woman under 30 with acute or convalescent COVID-19.

J is TRBJ2-3 and V is TRBV3-1 (or the pseudogene TRBV3-2); 10 bases match TRBD2. Looked up from germline, CDR1 is LGHDT and CDR2 is YNNKEL (reference sequence). Trimming removed 10 bases from V and 6 bases from J; junction bases left unmatched: 13. This CDR3 has 15 amino acids. In nucleotides, the CDR3 is TGTGCCACCACCCAGCGGGGGGGCTTTTCGGATACGCAGTATTTT. It yields the protein CATTQRGGFSDTQYF.

This chain joins TRBV15 and TRBJ2-7; tentative D call: TRBD1 (6 bases). This CDR3 comprises 19 residues. Trimming took off 0 bases at V and 5 bases at J, with 26 bases between the two ends. CDR1 and CDR2 from the germline V gene are LNHNV and YYDKDF (reference sequence). CDR3 nucleotides: TGTGCCACCAGCAGAGATGAAGACAGGTCCTGGACACGGTCCCACGAGCAGTACTTC. Its translation is CATSRDEDRSWTRSHEQYF. Combining the CDR3 with reference TRBV15 and TRBJ2-7 gives the whole variable domain DAMVIQNPRYQVTQFGKPVTLSCSQTLNHNVMYWYQQKSSQAPKLLFHYYDKDFNNEADTPDNFQSRRPNTSFCFLDIRSPGLGDTAMYLCATSRDEDRSWTRSHEQYFGPGTRLTVT.

The chain has TRBV29-1 and TRBJ1-1, with D perhaps matching TRBD1 (6 bases). Germline-derived CDR1 and CDR2 are SQVTM and ANQGSEA. Trimming stripped 7 bases from V and 5 bases from J, with 11 bases between. The CDR3 contains 11 residues. The CDR3 here is CSAPQGTEAFF. The CDR3 bases are TGCAGCGCCCCCCAGGGGACTGAAGCTTTCTTT.

This chain joins TRBV5-4 and TRBJ2-2; 7 nucleotides line up with TRBD1. Germline lookup yields CDR1 SGHNT and CDR2 YYREEE (reference sequence). J was trimmed by 4 bases and V by 0 bases; bases with no gene match: 3. This CDR3 comprises 15 residues. This CDR3 is CASSLEAGGTGELFF. For the CDR3, the DNA is TGTGCCAGCAGCTTGGAGGCAGGGGGCACCGGGGAGCTGTTTTTT.

This clone occurred once. The V and J genes are TRBV12-3 or TRBV12-4 and TRBJ1-2; 7 nucleotides line up with TRBD1. Trimming cost V 6 bases and J 4 bases; bases outside gene matches: 5. The CDR3 totals 13 residues. The CDR3 DNA follows: TGTGCCAGCAGCGGCAGGGGGACCTATGGCTACACCTTC. This sequence encodes CASSGRGTYGYTF.

The V gene is TRBV30, the J gene TRBJ1-2; no firm D call. Trimming removed 5 bases at V and 3 bases at J, with 19 bases between. CDR1 and CDR2 from the germline V gene are GTSNPN and SVGIG (reference sequence). The CDR3 contains 15 residues. The CDR3 loop reads CAWSPSTPRDYGYTF. The CDR3 DNA is TGTGCCTGGTCCCCATCGACTCCACGGGACTATGGCTACACCTTC. Filled out from reference TRBV30 and TRBJ1-2, the complete variable domain reads SQTIHQWPATLVQPVGSPLSLECTVEGTSNPNLYWYRQAAGRGLQLLFYSVGIGQISSEVPQNLSASRPQDRQFILSSKKLLLSDSGFYLCAWSPSTPRDYGYTFGSGTRLTVV.

This clone was observed a single time. This rearrangement joins TRBV3-1 (or the pseudogene TRBV3-2) to TRBJ2-3; TRBD2 matches 8 bases. V lost 0 bases and J lost 9; bases outside the gene matches: 11. Germline V lookup: CDR1 LGHDT, CDR2 YNNKEL (reference sequence). The CDR3 covers 16 residues. The CDR3 reads CASSQEREGRGQTQYF. The CDR3 region has the DNA TGTGCCAGCAGCCAAGAACGGGAGGGGCGGGGGCAAACGCAGTATTTT.

The chain employs TRBV5-1 and TRBJ1-4, with D unresolved. Germline V gene lookup returns CDR1 SGHRS and CDR2 YFSETQ. V was cut by 5 bases and J by 4 bases, with 12 bases left in between. This CDR3 contains 14 residues. Here the CDR3 DNA reads TGCGCCAGCAGAACGGGAACAAATAATGAAAAACTGTTTTTT. This translates into CASRTGTNNEKLFF.

CDR3 nucleotides: TGTGCCAGCAGTTACTCAATAGTCAGAGGCACCGGGGAGCTGTTTTTT. Protein product: CASSYSIVRGTGELFF. The chain is built from TRBV6-5 and TRBJ2-2; D is ambiguous. V dropped 0 bases and J dropped 4 bases, with 12 bases sitting between them. Per the germline V gene, CDR1 is MNHEY and CDR2 is SVGAGI. The CDR3 covers 16 residues.

V usage is TRBV7-2 and J usage is TRBJ1-2; D is unclear. Germline lookup yields CDR1 SGHTA and CDR2 FQGNSA. The CDR3 has 13 residues. Deletions cut 5 bases from V and 5 bases from J, with 12 bases between. This CDR3 reads CASSPEARYGYTF. CDR3 nucleotides: TGTGCCAGCAGCCCGGAGGCACGGTATGGCTACACCTTC.